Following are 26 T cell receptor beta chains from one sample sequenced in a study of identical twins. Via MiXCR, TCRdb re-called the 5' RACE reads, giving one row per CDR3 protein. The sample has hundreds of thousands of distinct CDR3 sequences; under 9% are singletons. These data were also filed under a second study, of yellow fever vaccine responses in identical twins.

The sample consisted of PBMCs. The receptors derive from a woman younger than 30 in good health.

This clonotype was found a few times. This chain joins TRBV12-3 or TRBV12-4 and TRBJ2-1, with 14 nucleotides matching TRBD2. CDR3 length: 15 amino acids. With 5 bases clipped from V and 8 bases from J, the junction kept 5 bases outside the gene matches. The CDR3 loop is CASSGLAGGWDEQFF. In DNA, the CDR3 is TGTGCCAGCAGTGGACTAGCGGGAGGTTGGGATGAGCAGTTCTTC.

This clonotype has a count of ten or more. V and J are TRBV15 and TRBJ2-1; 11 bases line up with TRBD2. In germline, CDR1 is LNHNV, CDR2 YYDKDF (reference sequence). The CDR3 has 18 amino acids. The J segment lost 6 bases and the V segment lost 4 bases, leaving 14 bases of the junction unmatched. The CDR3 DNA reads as TGTGCCACCAGCAAAGGCGGGTTAGCGGGAGGGCCTACCAATGAGCAGTTCTTC. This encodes CATSKGGLAGGPTNEQFF. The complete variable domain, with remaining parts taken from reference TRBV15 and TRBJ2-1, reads DAMVIQNPRYQVTQFGKPVTLSCSQTLNHNVMYWYQQKSSQAPKLLFHYYDKDFNNEADTPDNFQSRRPNTSFCFLDIRSPGLGDTAMYLCATSKGGLAGGPTNEQFFGPGTRLTVL.

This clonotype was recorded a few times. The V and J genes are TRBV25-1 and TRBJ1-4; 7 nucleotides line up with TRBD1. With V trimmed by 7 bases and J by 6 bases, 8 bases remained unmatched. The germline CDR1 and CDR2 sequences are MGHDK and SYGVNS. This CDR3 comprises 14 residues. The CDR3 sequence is CASKDREGDEKLFF. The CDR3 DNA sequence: TGTGCCAGCAAAGACAGGGAAGGGGATGAAAAACTGTTTTTT.

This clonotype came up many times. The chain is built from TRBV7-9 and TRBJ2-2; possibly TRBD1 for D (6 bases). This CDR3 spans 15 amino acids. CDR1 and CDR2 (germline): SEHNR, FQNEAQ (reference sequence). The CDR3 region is CAITLGGADTGELFF. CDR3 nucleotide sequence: TGTGCTATTACTTTAGGGGGAGCGGACACCGGGGAGCTGTTTTTT.

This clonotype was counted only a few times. CDR3 bases: TGTGCCAGCAGTTTTAGGGCAGAAGCTAACTATGGCTACACCTTC. This codes for CASSFRAEANYGYTF. The rearrangement joins TRBV28 to TRBJ1-2; D gene uncertain. Looked up from germline, CDR1 is MDHEN and CDR2 is SYDVKM. The CDR3 covers 15 residues. Trimming left V 3 bases short and J 0 bases short, with 11 bases between.

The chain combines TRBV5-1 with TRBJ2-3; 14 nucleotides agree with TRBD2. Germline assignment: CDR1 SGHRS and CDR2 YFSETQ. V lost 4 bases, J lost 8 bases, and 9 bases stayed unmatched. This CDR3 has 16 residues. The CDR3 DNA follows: TGCGCCAGCAGCCCGGGACTAGCGGGGGAGCCGAGTACGCAGTATTTT. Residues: CASSPGLAGEPSTQYF.

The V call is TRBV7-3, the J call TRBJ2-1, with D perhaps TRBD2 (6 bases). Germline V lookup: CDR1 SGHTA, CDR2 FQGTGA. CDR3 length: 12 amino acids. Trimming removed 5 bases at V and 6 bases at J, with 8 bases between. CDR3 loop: CASSTTSNEQFF. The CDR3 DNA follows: TGTGCCAGCAGCACGACTAGCAATGAGCAGTTCTTC.

The CDR3, as DNA: TGTGCCAGCTCACCGACACCCAACAATGAGCAGTTCTTC. It encodes CASSPTPNNEQFF. The J gene is TRBJ2-1, the V gene TRBV18; no clear D. The V end was cut by 3 bases, the J end by 5 bases, with 8 bases between. The germline CDR1 and CDR2 sequences are KGHSH and LQKENI. The CDR3 is 13 residues long. Complete variable domain (other parts from reference TRBV18 and TRBJ2-1): NAGVMQNPRHLVRRRGQEARLRCSPMKGHSHVYWYRQLPEEGLKFMVYLQKENIIDESGMPKERFSAEFPKEGPSILRIQQVVRGDSAAYFCASSPTPNNEQFFGPGTRLTVL.

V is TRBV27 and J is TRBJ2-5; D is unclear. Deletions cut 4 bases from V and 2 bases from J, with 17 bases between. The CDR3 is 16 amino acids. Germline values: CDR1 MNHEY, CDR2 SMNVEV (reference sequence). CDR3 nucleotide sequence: TGTGCCAGCAGTTCGTTTGGAAAAGCTAAACAAGAGACCCAGTACTTC. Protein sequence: CASSSFGKAKQETQYF.

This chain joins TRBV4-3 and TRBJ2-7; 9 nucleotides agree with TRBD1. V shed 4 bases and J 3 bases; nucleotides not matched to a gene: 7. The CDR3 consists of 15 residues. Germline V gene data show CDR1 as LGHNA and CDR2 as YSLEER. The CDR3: CASSRDRDSYYEQYF. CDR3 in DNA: TGCGCCAGCAGCCGGGACAGGGATTCATACTACGAGCAGTACTTC.

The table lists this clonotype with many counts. The CDR3 is CASSFGGLYNEQFF. In nucleotides, the CDR3 is TGTGCCAGCAGTTTCGGGGGCCTCTACAATGAGCAGTTCTTC. The chain employs TRBV12-3 or TRBV12-4 and TRBJ2-1; the D gene could be TRBD1 or TRBD2 (6 bases each). V was trimmed by 3 bases and J by 3 bases, leaving 9 bases between them. This CDR3 region has 14 residues.

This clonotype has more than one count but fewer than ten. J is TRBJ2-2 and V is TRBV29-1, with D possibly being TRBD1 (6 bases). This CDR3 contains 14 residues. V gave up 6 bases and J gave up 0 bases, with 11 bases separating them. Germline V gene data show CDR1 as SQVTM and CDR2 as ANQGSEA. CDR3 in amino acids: CSVGDNSNTGELFF. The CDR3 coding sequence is TGCAGCGTGGGGGACAACTCGAACACCGGGGAGCTGTTTTTT.

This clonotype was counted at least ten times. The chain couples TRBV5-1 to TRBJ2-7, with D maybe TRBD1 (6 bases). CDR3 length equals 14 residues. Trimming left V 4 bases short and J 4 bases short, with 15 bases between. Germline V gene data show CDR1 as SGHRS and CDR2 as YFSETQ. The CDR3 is CASSGERQGYEQYF. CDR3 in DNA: TGCGCCAGCAGCGGTGAAAGGCAGGGGTACGAGCAGTACTTC. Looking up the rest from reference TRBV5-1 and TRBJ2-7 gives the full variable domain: KAGVTQTPRYLIKTRGQQVTLSCSPISGHRSVSWYQQTPGQGLQFLFEYFSETQRNKGNFPGRFSGRQFSNSRSEMNVSTLELGDSALYLCASSGERQGYEQYFGPGTRLTVT.

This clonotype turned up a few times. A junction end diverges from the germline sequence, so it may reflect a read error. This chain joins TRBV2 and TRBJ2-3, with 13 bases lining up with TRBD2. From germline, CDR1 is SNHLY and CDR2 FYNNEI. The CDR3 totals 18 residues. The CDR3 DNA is TGTACCAGCAGCCCCGGTCCGGGACTAGCGGGAATTCAAGATACGCAGTATTTT. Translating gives CTSSPGPGLAGIQDTQYF.

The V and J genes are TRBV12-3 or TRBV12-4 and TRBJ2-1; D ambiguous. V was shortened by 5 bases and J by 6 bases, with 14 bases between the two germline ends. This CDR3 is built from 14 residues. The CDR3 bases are TGTGCCAGCAGTCCGACTGTCCCAGCCAATGAGCAGTTCTTC. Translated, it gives CASSPTVPANEQFF.

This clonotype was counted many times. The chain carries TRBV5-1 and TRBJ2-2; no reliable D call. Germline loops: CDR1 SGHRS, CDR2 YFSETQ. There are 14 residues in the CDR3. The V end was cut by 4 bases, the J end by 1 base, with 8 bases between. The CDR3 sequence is CASSPPQNTGELFF. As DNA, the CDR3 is TGCGCCAGCAGCCCCCCCCAGAACACCGGGGAGCTGTTTTTT.

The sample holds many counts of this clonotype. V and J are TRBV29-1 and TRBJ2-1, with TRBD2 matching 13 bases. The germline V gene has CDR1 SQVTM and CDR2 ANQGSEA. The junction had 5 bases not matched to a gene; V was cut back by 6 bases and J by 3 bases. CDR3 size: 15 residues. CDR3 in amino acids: CSVGLAGVFYNEQFF. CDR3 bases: TGCAGCGTAGGACTAGCGGGGGTGTTCTACAATGAGCAGTTCTTC.

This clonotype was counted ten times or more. CDR3 sequence: CASRGLAGGKNTGELFF. For the CDR3, the DNA is TGTGCCAGCCGGGGACTAGCGGGAGGGAAGAACACCGGGGAGCTGTTTTTT. V gene TRBV4-2 combines with J gene TRBJ2-2; 16 nucleotides align to TRBD2. The junction had 4 bases not matched to a gene; V was cut back by 8 bases and J by 1 base. The germline V gene encodes CDR1 LGHNA and CDR2 YNFKEQ. The CDR3 spans 17 residues.

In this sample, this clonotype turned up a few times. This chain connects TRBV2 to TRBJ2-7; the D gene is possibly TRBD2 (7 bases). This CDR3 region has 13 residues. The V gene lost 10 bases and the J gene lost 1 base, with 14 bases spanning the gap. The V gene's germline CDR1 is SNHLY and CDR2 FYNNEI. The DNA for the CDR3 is TGTGCCATAGACGGGGGGCGGTCCTACGAGCAGTACTTC. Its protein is CAIDGGRSYEQYF. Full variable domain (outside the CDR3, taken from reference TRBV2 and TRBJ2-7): EPEVTQTPSHQVTQMGQEVILRCVPISNHLYFYWYRQILGQKVEFLVSFYNNEISEKSEIFDDQFSVERPDGSNFTLKIRSTKLEDSAMYFCAIDGGRSYEQYFGPGTRLTVT.

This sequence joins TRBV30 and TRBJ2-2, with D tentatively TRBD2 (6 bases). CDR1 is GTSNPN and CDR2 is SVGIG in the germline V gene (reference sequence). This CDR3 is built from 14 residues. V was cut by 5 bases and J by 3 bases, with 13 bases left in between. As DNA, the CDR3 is TGTGCCTGGTCCGGGCGGGAAGACACCGGGGAGCTGTTTTTT. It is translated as CAWSGREDTGELFF.

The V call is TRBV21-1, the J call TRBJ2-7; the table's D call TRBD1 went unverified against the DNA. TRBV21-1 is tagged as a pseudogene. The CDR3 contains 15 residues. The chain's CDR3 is CASRTQQVRVEEQYF. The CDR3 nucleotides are TGTGCCAGCAGGACTCAACAGGTCAGGGTCGAAGAGCAGTACTTC.

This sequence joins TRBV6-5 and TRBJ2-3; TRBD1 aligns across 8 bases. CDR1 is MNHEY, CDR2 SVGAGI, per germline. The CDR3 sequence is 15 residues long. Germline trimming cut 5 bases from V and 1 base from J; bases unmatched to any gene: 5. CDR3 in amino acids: CASSNRGQGTDTQYF. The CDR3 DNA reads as TGTGCCAGCAGTAACCGGGGACAGGGCACAGATACGCAGTATTTT.

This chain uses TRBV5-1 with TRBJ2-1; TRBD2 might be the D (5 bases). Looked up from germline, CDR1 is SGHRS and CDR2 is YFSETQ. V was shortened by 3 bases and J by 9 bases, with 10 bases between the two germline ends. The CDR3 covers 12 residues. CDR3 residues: CASSSSGGEQFF. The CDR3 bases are TGCGCCAGCAGCTCGAGCGGCGGTGAGCAGTTCTTC.

CDR3 residues: CASSSVWTGGPNTEAFF. CDR3 DNA sequence: TGTGCCAGCAGCTCCGTTTGGACAGGGGGGCCGAACACTGAAGCTTTCTTT. This chain uses TRBV7-8 with TRBJ1-1, with 10 nucleotides matching TRBD1. V was clipped by 4 bases and J by 1 base; unmatched bases: 9. The CDR3 consists of 17 residues. Germline CDR1 is SGHVS and CDR2 is FQNEAQ.

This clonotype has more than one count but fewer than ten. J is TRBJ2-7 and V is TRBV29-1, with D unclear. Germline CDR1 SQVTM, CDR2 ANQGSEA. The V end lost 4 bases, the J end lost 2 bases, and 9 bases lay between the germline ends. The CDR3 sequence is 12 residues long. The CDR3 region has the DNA TGCAGCGTTGGTGTTTTAGCCTACGAGCAGTACTTC. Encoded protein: CSVGVLAYEQYF.

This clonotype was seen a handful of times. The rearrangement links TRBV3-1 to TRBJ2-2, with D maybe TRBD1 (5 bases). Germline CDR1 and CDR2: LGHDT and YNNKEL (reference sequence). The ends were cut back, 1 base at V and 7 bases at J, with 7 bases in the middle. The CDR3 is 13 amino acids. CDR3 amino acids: CASSQGGNGELFF. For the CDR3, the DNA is TGTGCCAGCAGCCAAGGGGGCAACGGGGAGCTGTTTTTT.